These 18 T cell receptor beta chains were sequenced from one sample in a study of blood T cells in healthy people across ages. Primers used in a second PCR of roughly 7 to 11 cycles were a sample-barcoded 5' primer and a J-beta primer mix. A single record per CDR3 protein comes from TCRdb applying MiXCR to the 5' RACE reads. The sample holds 1.5 million to 2 million distinct CDR3 sequences, under 30% seen once. Material for sequencing was blood. Every receptor here comes from a woman aged 25 to 45 in good health.

Only a few counts were recorded for this clonotype. The rearrangement uses TRBV6-2 or TRBV6-3 and TRBJ2-2, with TRBD2 as a possible D gene (6 bases). The CDR3 is 14 amino acids. The V end lost 10 bases, the J end lost 2 bases, and 14 bases lay between the germline ends. Germline V gene data show CDR1 as MNHEY and CDR2 as SVGEGT. The CDR3 is CAIELGGNTGELFF. CDR3 nucleotide sequence: TGTGCCATCGAACTCGGGGGTAACACCGGGGAGCTGTTTTTT.

This clonotype was seen a few times. The V call is TRBV5-6, the J call TRBJ2-5; TRBD2 aligns across 10 bases. The CDR3 extends over 15 amino acids. The junction had 9 bases not matched to a gene; V was cut back by 5 bases and J by 5 bases. Germline-derived CDR1 and CDR2 are SGHDT and YYEEEE. The CDR3 region is CASRRKLAGKETQYF. The CDR3 DNA sequence: TGTGCCAGCAGGCGTAAACTAGCGGGAAAGGAGACCCAGTACTTC.

This clonotype has just a few counts. The rearrangement links TRBV5-1 to TRBJ1-6; TRBD1 matches 9 bases. Germline CDR1 reads SGHRS; CDR2 reads YFSETQ. The CDR3 totals 15 residues. V was pared by 4 bases and J by 11 bases, with 10 bases of the junction left unmatched. Here the CDR3 reads CASSPGQGLNPPLHF. CDR3 bases: TGCGCCAGCAGCCCGGGACAGGGATTAAACCCACCCCTCCACTTT.

In its sample, this clonotype was seen many times. CDR3 region: CASRPGQNYNEQFF. CDR3 DNA sequence: TGTGCCAGCAGACCAGGACAGAACTACAATGAGCAGTTCTTC. This chain uses TRBV12-3 or TRBV12-4 with TRBJ2-1, with D tentatively TRBD1 (6 bases). The CDR3 runs to 14 residues. Trimming shortened V by 6 bases and J by 3 bases, and 12 bases separated the two germline ends.

The chain links TRBV7-9 to TRBJ2-7, with D unclear. CDR1 and CDR2 from the germline V gene are SEHNR and FQNEAQ (reference sequence). This CDR3 is built from 10 residues. The V end was cut by 4 bases, the J end by 12 bases, with 10 bases between. The DNA for the CDR3 is TGTGCCAGCAGCTCCGGATTACTGTACTTC. Its protein product is CASSSGLLYF.

This clonotype has just a few counts. The chain uses TRBV4-1 and TRBJ1-3, with D unclear. V lost 1 base and J lost 4, with 14 bases in between. The V gene's germline CDR1 is MGHRA and CDR2 YSYEKL. The CDR3 runs 16 residues. DNA for the CDR3: TGCGCCAGCAGCCAAGGAGAAGTTTCGTCCGGAAACACCATATATTTT. Translation gives CASSQGEVSSGNTIYF.

The V call is TRBV9, the J call TRBJ2-1; possible D gene TRBD2, 6 bases. The CDR3 has 16 amino acids. CDR1 is SGDLS, CDR2 YYNGEE, per germline. Between the trimmed V and J ends, which lost 4 bases and 2 bases, there was a span of 16 bases. CDR3 sequence reads: CASSPQTRSTYNEQFF. The CDR3 region has the DNA TGTGCCAGCAGCCCGCAGACTAGGTCCACCTACAATGAGCAGTTCTTC.

The chain employs TRBV6-5 and TRBJ1-3, with D possibly TRBD1 on 5 matching bases. Germline CDR1 MNHEY, CDR2 SVGAGI. The length of the CDR3 is 19 residues. With 0 bases removed from V and 1 base from J, the gap between germline ends came to 19 bases. CDR3 sequence reads: CASSYSGPGLAGSGNTIYF. CDR3 bases: TGTGCCAGCAGTTACTCGGGACCGGGACTCGCGGGTTCTGGAAACACCATATATTTT.

The chain combines TRBV7-9 with TRBJ1-1; 9 bases are a match to TRBD1. Losses at the gene ends were 4 bases for V and 1 base for J; bases not matched to a gene: 7. The CDR3 is made up of 16 amino acids. The germline V gene encodes CDR1 SEHNR and CDR2 FQNEAQ (reference sequence). CDR3 region: CASSSHGQGTNTEAFF. The CDR3, as DNA: TGTGCCAGCAGCTCGCACGGACAGGGGACGAACACTGAAGCTTTCTTT. The full variable domain, in which reference TRBV7-9 and TRBJ1-1 provide the parts outside the CDR3, is DTGVSQNPRHKITKRGQNVTFRCDPISEHNRLYWYRQTLGQGPEFLTYFQNEAQLEKSRLLSDRFSAERPKGSFSTLEIQRTEQGDSAMYLCASSSHGQGTNTEAFFGQGTRLTVV.

This chain uses TRBV7-9 with TRBJ2-1, with 9 bases lining up with TRBD1. There are 15 residues in the CDR3. Losses at the gene ends were 4 bases for V and 5 bases for J; bases not matched to a gene: 6. Per germline, CDR1 SEHNR and CDR2 FQNEAQ (reference sequence). CDR3 sequence (DNA): TGTGCCAGCAGCTCCCGGGACAGGGAAAACAATGAGCAGTTCTTC. It specifies CASSSRDRENNEQFF. The full variable domain, with the rest looked up from reference TRBV7-9 and TRBJ2-1, is DTGVSQNPRHKITKRGQNVTFRCDPISEHNRLYWYRQTLGQGPEFLTYFQNEAQLEKSRLLSDRFSAERPKGSFSTLEIQRTEQGDSAMYLCASSSRDRENNEQFFGPGTRLTVL.

There are a few counts of this clonotype. One end of the junction is discordant with germline, which a read error may explain. The V call is TRBV5-1, the J call TRBJ2-6; 8 nucleotides agree with TRBD1. The length of the CDR3 is 18 residues. Germline values: CDR1 SGHRS, CDR2 YFSETQ. The CDR3 reads CASSLSDRGNSGANALTF. Written as DNA, the CDR3 is TGCGCCAGCAGCTTGTCCGACAGGGGTAATTCTGGGGCCAACGCCCTGACTTTC. The whole variable domain, filled in from reference TRBV5-1 and TRBJ2-6, reads KAGVTQTPRYLIKTRGQQVTLSCSPISGHRSVSWYQQTPGQGLQFLFEYFSETQRNKGNFPGRFSGRQFSNSRSEMNVSTLELGDSALYLCASSLSDRGNSGANALTFGAGSRLTVL.

This clonotype was picked up a small number of times. The chain employs TRBV11-2 and TRBJ1-1, with D perhaps TRBD1 (5 bases). Germline CDR1 is SGHAT and CDR2 is FQNNGV. The germline V and J ends were trimmed by 1 base and 6 bases, with 9 bases remaining between them. The CDR3 consists of 13 residues. The CDR3 sequence is CASSLGEGAEAFF. Here the CDR3 DNA reads TGTGCCAGCAGCTTAGGGGAAGGGGCTGAAGCTTTCTTT.

A few counts support this clonotype. One end of the junction fails to match germline, which may point to a read error. The CDR3 region has the DNA TGTGCCAGCAGCCTCCGGACTAGCGGCTACAATGAGCAGTACTTC. This translates into CASSLRTSGYNEQYF. This rearrangement joins TRBV5-1 to TRBJ2-5, with 10 bases fitting TRBD2. Germline CDR1 and CDR2: SGHRS and YFSETQ. This CDR3 region has 15 residues.

This sequence joins TRBV20-1 and TRBJ2-1; D unclear. Germline V lookup: CDR1 DFQATT, CDR2 SNEGSKA (reference sequence). V gave up 0 bases and J gave up 7 bases, with 16 bases separating them. The CDR3 sequence is 15 residues long. CDR3 loop: CSARDAAKANNEQFF. CDR3 coding DNA: TGCAGTGCTAGAGATGCGGCTAAGGCTAATAATGAGCAGTTCTTC.

This chain uses TRBV6-2 or TRBV6-3 with TRBJ2-1; 7 bases are shared with TRBD1. The CDR3 contains 15 residues. V lost 7 bases, J lost 6 bases, and 12 bases stayed unmatched. The V gene's germline CDR1 is MNHEY and CDR2 SVGEGT. This CDR3 is CASKDRSGWSNEQFF. In nucleotides, the CDR3 is TGTGCCAGCAAGGACAGGTCTGGGTGGAGCAATGAGCAGTTCTTC.

The chain employs TRBV20-1 and TRBJ2-5, with a tentative D call TRBD2 (6 bases). The last part of the DNA fits TRBJ2-7 better; the J call may be wrong. The CDR3 runs 15 residues. Germline CDR1 and CDR2: DFQATT and SNEGSKA (reference sequence). CDR3 in amino acids: CSASGPVRRVYEQYF. CDR3 coding DNA: TGCAGTGCTAGCGGGCCTGTCAGGAGGGTATACGAGCAGTACTTC.

The chain couples TRBV7-9 to TRBJ2-1, with 10 nucleotides matching TRBD2. Losses at the gene ends were 8 bases for V and 8 bases for J; bases not matched to a gene: 6. The germline gives CDR1 SEHNR, CDR2 FQNEAQ (reference sequence). The CDR3 contains 13 residues. CDR3: CASSSGSLDEQFF. Here the CDR3 DNA reads TGTGCCAGCTCTAGCGGGAGTCTGGATGAGCAGTTCTTC.

This clonotype showed up many times. This chain uses TRBV5-1 with TRBJ2-7, with D unresolved. The CDR3 is 14 amino acids. With 0 bases removed from V and 3 bases from J, the gap between germline ends came to 10 bases. The germline V gene encodes CDR1 SGHRS and CDR2 YFSETQ. CDR3 DNA: TGCGCCAGCAGCTTGGGTCTAGTCGGCTACGAGCAGTACTTC. Amino acids: CASSLGLVGYEQYF.